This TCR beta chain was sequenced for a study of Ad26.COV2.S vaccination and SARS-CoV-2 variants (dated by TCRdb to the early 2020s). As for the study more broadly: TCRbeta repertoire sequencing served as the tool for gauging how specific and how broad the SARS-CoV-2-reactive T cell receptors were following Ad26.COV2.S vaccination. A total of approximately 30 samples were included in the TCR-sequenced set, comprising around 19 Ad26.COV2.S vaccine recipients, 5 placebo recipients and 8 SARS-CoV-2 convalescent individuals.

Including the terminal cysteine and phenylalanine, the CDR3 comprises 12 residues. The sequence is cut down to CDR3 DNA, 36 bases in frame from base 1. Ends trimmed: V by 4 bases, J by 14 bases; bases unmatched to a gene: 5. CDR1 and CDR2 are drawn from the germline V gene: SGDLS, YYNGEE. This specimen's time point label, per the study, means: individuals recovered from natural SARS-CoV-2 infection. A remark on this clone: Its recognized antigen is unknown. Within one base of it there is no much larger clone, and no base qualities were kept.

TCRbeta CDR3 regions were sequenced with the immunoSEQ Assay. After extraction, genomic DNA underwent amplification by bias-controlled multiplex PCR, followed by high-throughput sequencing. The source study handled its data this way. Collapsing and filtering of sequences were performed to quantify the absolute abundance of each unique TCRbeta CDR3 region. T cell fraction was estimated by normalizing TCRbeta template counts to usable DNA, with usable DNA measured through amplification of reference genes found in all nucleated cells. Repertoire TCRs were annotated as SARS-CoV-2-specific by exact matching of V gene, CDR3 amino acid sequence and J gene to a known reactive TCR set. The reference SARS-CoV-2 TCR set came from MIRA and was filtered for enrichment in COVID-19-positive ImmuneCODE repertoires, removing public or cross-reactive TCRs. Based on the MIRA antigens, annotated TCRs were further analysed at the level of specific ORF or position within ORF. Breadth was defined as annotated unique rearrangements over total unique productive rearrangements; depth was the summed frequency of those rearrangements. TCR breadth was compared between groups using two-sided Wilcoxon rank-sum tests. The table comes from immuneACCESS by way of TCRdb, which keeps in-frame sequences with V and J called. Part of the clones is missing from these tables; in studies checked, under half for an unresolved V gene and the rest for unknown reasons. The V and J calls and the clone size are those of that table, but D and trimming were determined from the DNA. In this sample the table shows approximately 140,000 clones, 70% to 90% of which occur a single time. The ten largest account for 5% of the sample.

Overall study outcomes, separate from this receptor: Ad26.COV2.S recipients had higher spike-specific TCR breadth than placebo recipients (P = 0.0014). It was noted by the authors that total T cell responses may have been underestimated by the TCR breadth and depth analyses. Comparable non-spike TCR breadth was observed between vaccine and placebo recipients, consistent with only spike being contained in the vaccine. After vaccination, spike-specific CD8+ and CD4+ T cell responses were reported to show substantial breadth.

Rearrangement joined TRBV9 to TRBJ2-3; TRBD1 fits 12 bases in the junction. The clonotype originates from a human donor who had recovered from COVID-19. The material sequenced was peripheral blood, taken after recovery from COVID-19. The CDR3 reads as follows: CASSTRDRGPYF. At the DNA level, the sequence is TGTGCCAGCAGCACCCGGGACAGGGGGCCGTATTTT.